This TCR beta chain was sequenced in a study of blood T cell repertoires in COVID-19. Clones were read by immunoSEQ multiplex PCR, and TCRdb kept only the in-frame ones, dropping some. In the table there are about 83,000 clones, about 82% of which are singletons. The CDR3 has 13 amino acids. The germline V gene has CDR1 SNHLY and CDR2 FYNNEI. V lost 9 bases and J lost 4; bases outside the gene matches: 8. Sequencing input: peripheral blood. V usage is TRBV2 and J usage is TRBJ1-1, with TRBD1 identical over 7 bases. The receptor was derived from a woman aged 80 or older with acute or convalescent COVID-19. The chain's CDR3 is CARHRGEITEAFF. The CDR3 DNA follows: TGTGCCAGACACAGGGGAGAGATCACTGAAGCTTTCTTT.